A selection of T cell receptor beta chains follows, all from one sample in a study of human T cells and chemical hapten exposure. TCRdb passed the RACE reads through MiXCR, listing each CDR3 protein once. Of approximately 90,000 distinct CDR3 sequences in the sample, roughly a tenth were seen once. The specimen comprised whole blood, sampled in connection with sensitization to the hapten diphenylcyclopropenone (DPC). The receptor set was obtained from a man aged 35 to 55 with alopecia areata. Some clones in this sample may be carry-over from other donors' samples. CDR3s include the opening cysteine and the closing phenylalanine or tryptophan. Each record gives: V gene, J gene, CDR3 protein.

>TRBV20-1|TRBJ2-1
CSARDRTGATKEQFF
>TRBV5-1|TRBJ2-5
CASSLVEETQYF
>TRBV28|TRBJ2-7
CASSTIPTGKDEQYF
>TRBV29-1|TRBJ2-5
CSVVGLAGGPGQETQYF
>TRBV30|TRBJ2-3
CAWSDLAQRDTQYF
>TRBV4-1|TRBJ2-7
CASSQDWAFSDSYEQYF
>TRBV5-1|TRBJ2-3
CASSFGRPTDTQYF
>TRBV7-6|TRBJ2-7
CASSLNRDRYEQYF
>TRBV20-1|TRBJ1-4
CSARDGFGATNEKLFF
>TRBV6-5|TRBJ1-5
CASKAGGSGNQPQHF
>TRBV6-2/TRBV6-3|TRBJ2-3
CASSYVGSNTDTQYF
>TRBV3-1|TRBJ1-5
CASSQGPQSNQPQHF
>TRBV6-4|TRBJ2-1
CASSFLPLAGGSYNEQFF
>TRBV6-5|TRBJ2-3
CASSRWPGETDTQYF
>TRBV11-3|TRBJ2-4
CASSRSQGAKNIQYF
>TRBV7-6|TRBJ2-3
CASSLPRTSGTDTQYF
>TRBV20-1|TRBJ2-1
CSASGTSGYNEQFF
>TRBV3-1|TRBJ2-3
CASSLIAGGADTQYF
>TRBV29-1|TRBJ2-1
CSVASGRSSYNEQFF
>TRBV18|TRBJ2-7
CASSSPDKSSYEQYF
>TRBV6-1|TRBJ2-3
CASSRNEDTQYF
>TRBV6-2/TRBV6-3|TRBJ1-2
CASSSHFYGYTF
>TRBV7-9|TRBJ2-4
CASSPDAVKNIQYF
>TRBV6-2/TRBV6-3|TRBJ2-3
CASRPSGIGADTQYF
>TRBV29-1|TRBJ2-7
CSVEELGTTYEQYF
>TRBV4-3|TRBJ2-3
CASSEGLAGPSADTQYF
>TRBV7-9|TRBJ1-2
CASSQTGINNYGYTF
>TRBV29-1|TRBJ1-3
CSVEDVGTGIGNTIYF
>TRBV7-9|TRBJ1-2
CASSFSTGVYGYTF
>TRBV9|TRBJ2-1
CASSVDRVQFF
>TRBV7-9|TRBJ1-1
CASSLAGRTTVNTEAFF
>TRBV19|TRBJ1-5
CASSIGQFPNQPQHF
>TRBV6-4|TRBJ2-1
CASSDSRTGLNNEQFF
>TRBV28|TRBJ1-4
CASSFSSVWATNEKLFF
>TRBV7-9|TRBJ1-2
CASSPGATNYGYTF
>TRBV6-5|TRBJ2-1
CASSYTPGQLNNEQFF
>TRBV12-3/TRBV12-4|TRBJ1-5
CASSTGENQPQHF
>TRBV12-5|TRBJ2-4
CARTNGQLAKNIQYF
>TRBV20-1|TRBJ2-3
CSAQLTKSTDTQYF
>TRBV12-3/TRBV12-4|TRBJ2-2
CASSLDRTGELFF
>TRBV6-2/TRBV6-3|TRBJ2-1
CASSYEPAGGPKSYNEQFF
>TRBV12-3/TRBV12-4|TRBJ2-7
CASKARRGNSYEQYF
>TRBV29-1|TRBJ2-3
CSGDGGTTTDTQYF
>TRBV7-2|TRBJ2-3
CASSRQAPGAGGTDTQYF
>TRBV29-1|TRBJ2-5
CSVAAYQETQYF
>TRBV30|TRBJ1-2
CAWSVGEGYTF
>TRBV14|TRBJ2-7
CASSQELPGLGYEQYF
>TRBV29-1|TRBJ2-3
CSVEWGDTQYF